This T cell receptor (beta chain) was sequenced for a study of T cell changes during pregnancy in multiple sclerosis. The method was immunoSEQ multiplex PCR; TCRdb's version includes in-frame clones alone and lacks a portion of them. The sample lists approximately 93,000 clones; less than 95% were seen once. Only a few counts were recorded for this clone. The CDR3 is made up of 11 amino acids. CDR1 and CDR2 (germline): SNHLY, FYNNEI. Deletions cut 5 bases from V and 8 bases from J, with 9 bases between. This TCR came from a female donor with multiple sclerosis, enrolled in a pregnancy study. The chain couples TRBV2 to TRBJ1-2; no firm D call. The specimen was peripheral blood, collected before pregnancy. Written as DNA, the CDR3 is TGTGCCAGCAGTCCGACAAGAGGCTACACCTTC. Its translation is CASSPTRGYTF.